The entry below gives a single TCR beta chain sequence along with its context. Its antigen is currently unknown. Trimming left V 1 base short and J 0 bases short, with 3 bases between. CDR3 length: 13 residues. Germline-derived CDR1 and CDR2 are LNHNV and YYDKDF (reference sequence). 5'-RACE, quantitative and with molecular barcodes, yielded the TCR beta libraries. TCRdb analysed the 5' RACE reads with MiXCR anew, one entry per CDR3 protein. This sample has roughly 700,000 distinct CDR3 sequences; around a fifth occur once, and the top ten carry under 20%. This sample was taken from a study of CD8 T cells in ankylosing spondylitis. Findings of the study overall: Significant enrichment of disease-linked clones was reportedly seen in matched ankylosing spondylitis synovial fluid. A TCR beta motif of eight or nine highly homologous variants seemed to mark ankylosing spondylitis blood. Some of the motif variants had earlier been found in reactive arthritis patients' fluid and blood.

This TCR came from a male donor with ankylosing spondylitis. The sequenced sample was blood, either unsorted or a sorted T cell fraction (not recorded which). V is TRBV15 and J is TRBJ1-1; D is unresolved. DNA for the CDR3: TGTGCCACCAGCAGAGGAGTGAACACTGAAGCTTTCTTT. Its translation is CATSRGVNTEAFF.